The source of this T cell receptor (beta chain) is a study of blood T cell repertoires in COVID-19. About the research overall: T cells, B-cell-depleted T cells, or PBMCs supplied cDNA or gDNA.

Using immunoSEQ multiplex PCR, the repertoire was profiled, and TCRdb retains in-frame clones only, with some absent. The data show fewer than 350,000 clones, with 81% seen just once and around 3% held by the top ten. The CDR3 is 16 residues long. The ends were cut back, 0 bases at V and 3 bases at J, with 12 bases in the middle. Germline CDR1 and CDR2: LNHNV and YYDKDF (reference sequence). The specimen sequenced was peripheral blood. This receptor was obtained from a woman aged 55-75 years with active or convalescent COVID-19. The genes are TRBV15 and TRBJ1-5; perhaps TRBD1 as D (6 bases). This chain's CDR3 is CATSRDPGQHNQPQHF. CDR3 in DNA: TGTGCCACCAGCAGAGATCCGGGACAACACAATCAGCCCCAGCATTTT.